The sequence of this T cell receptor (beta chain) was determined in a study of blood T cell repertoires in COVID-19. About the study: COVID-19 samples from acute and convalescent phases originated in the United States, Italy and Spain. The cDNA or gDNA used as material had been derived from T cells, B-cell-depleted T cells, or PBMCs.

CDR1 is SGDLS and CDR2 is YYNGEE in the germline V gene. The ends were cut back, 3 bases at V and 4 bases at J, with 6 bases in the middle. This CDR3 is built from 12 residues. The authors' processing: Nucleated cell number was recorded as an estimate derived from reference gene primer amplification. Sequenced by immunoSEQ multiplex PCR; TCRdb stores in-frame clones only, minus some. That table gives V, J and clone size, and the DNA gave D and trimming. The sample yields under 200,000 clones, 60% to 85% seen once. This sequence originates from a man aged 55 to 70 with acute or convalescent COVID-19. The chain recombines TRBV9 with TRBJ2-3, with D unresolved. Source material: peripheral blood. The CDR3 DNA reads TGTGCCAGCAGCGAGAGCGCAGATACGCAGTATTTT. Amino acids: CASSESADTQYF.